A selection of T cell receptor beta chains follows, all from one sample in a study of CD8+ T cells in alopecia areata. Here immunoSEQ multiplex PCR was the method, and the copy in TCRdb shows in-frame clones only, minus some. The repertoire includes 130,000 to 150,000 clones, roughly 82% of them detected once, and roughly 25% sits in the top ten. The sample was CD8+ T cells sorted from blood, taken at week 4, from a patient treated with tofacitinib. Every receptor here comes from a human donor with alopecia areata. CDR3s include the opening cysteine and the closing phenylalanine or tryptophan. The D gene is left open where the match is weak. Clone sizes are given selectively: once, few, many, or a class where the clone is expanded.

d_call: TRBD1; j_call: TRBJ2-3; v_call: TRBV30; clone_size: .; cdr3_aa: CAWSGGGPDTQYF; cdr3_nt: TGTGCCTGGAGTGGAGGGGGCCCAGATACGCAGTATTTT
d_call: .; j_call: TRBJ2-2; v_call: TRBV7-6; clone_size: once; cdr3_aa: CASTLSGAGELFF; cdr3_nt: TGTGCCAGCACTCTATCGGGGGCCGGGGAGCTGTTTTTT
d_call: .; j_call: TRBJ2-3; v_call: TRBV7-2; clone_size: few; cdr3_aa: CASSLIVLDTQYF; cdr3_nt: TGTGCCAGCAGCTTAATAGTTCTAGATACGCAGTATTTT
d_call: .; j_call: TRBJ2-7; v_call: TRBV5-1; clone_size: .; cdr3_aa: CASSLEGSSGGYEQYF; cdr3_nt: TGCGCCAGCAGCTTGGAGGGCTCCAGTGGGGGCTACGAGCAGTACTTC
d_call: TRBD1; j_call: TRBJ2-7; v_call: TRBV27; clone_size: .; cdr3_aa: CASSYRTGHNEQYF; cdr3_nt: TGTGCCAGCAGTTACAGGACAGGGCACAACGAGCAGTACTTC
d_call: .; j_call: TRBJ1-2; v_call: TRBV9; clone_size: .; cdr3_aa: CASSVGHSYGYTF; cdr3_nt: TGTGCCAGCAGCGTAGGCCATTCCTATGGCTACACCTTC
d_call: .; j_call: TRBJ2-7; v_call: TRBV7-9; clone_size: .; cdr3_aa: CASSHGQSEQYF; cdr3_nt: TGTGCCAGCAGTCATGGACAGTCCGAGCAGTACTTC
d_call: .; j_call: TRBJ1-1; v_call: TRBV7-2; clone_size: many; cdr3_aa: CASSLGSTAETFF; cdr3_nt: TGTGCCAGCAGCTTAGGGTCGACAGCCGAAACTTTCTTT
d_call: TRBD2; j_call: TRBJ2-5; v_call: TRBV5-4; clone_size: .; cdr3_aa: CASSYSGDQETQYF; cdr3_nt: TGTGCCAGCAGTTATAGCGGGGACCAAGAGACCCAGTACTTC
d_call: .; j_call: TRBJ2-7; v_call: TRBV27; clone_size: .; cdr3_aa: CASSIRGSGEQYF; cdr3_nt: TGTGCCAGCAGTATCAGGGGTTCTGGCGAGCAGTACTTC
d_call: TRBD1; j_call: TRBJ1-6; v_call: TRBV5-1; clone_size: .; cdr3_aa: CASSLALGQGASDSPLHF; cdr3_nt: TGCGCCAGCAGCTTGGCCCTGGGACAGGGGGCCTCTGATTCACCCCTCCACTTT
d_call: .; j_call: TRBJ2-7; v_call: TRBV27; clone_size: .; cdr3_aa: CASSLYREDEQYF; cdr3_nt: TGTGCCAGCAGTTTGTATAGGGAAGACGAGCAGTACTTC
d_call: TRBD2; j_call: TRBJ2-1; v_call: TRBV19; clone_size: .; cdr3_aa: CASHAGLAGGGEQFF; cdr3_nt: TGTGCCAGTCACGCAGGACTAGCGGGGGGAGGTGAGCAGTTCTTC
d_call: .; j_call: TRBJ2-2; v_call: TRBV6-5; clone_size: .; cdr3_aa: CASSYDSTGELFF; cdr3_nt: TGTGCCAGCAGTTACGATAGCACCGGGGAGCTGTTTTTT
d_call: .; j_call: TRBJ2-2; v_call: TRBV7-9; clone_size: .; cdr3_aa: CASSSGTLNTGELFF; cdr3_nt: TGTGCCAGCAGTTCCGGGACATTGAACACCGGGGAGCTGTTTTTT
d_call: TRBD2; j_call: TRBJ2-3; v_call: TRBV7-9; clone_size: .; cdr3_aa: CASSSVAGGTDTQYF; cdr3_nt: TGTGCCAGCAGCTCTGTAGCGGGGGGCACAGATACGCAGTATTTT
d_call: TRBD1; j_call: TRBJ2-2; v_call: TRBV5-1; clone_size: once; cdr3_aa: CASSRWGPLAGGCTGELFF; cdr3_nt: TGCGCCAGCAGCCGATGGGGTCCGTTGGCAGGGGGCTGCACCGGGGAGCTGTTTTTT
d_call: TRBD1; j_call: TRBJ2-7; v_call: TRBV10-2; clone_size: once; cdr3_aa: CASSEGQGDEQYF; cdr3_nt: TGCGCCAGCAGTGAGGGACAGGGCGACGAGCAGTACTTC
d_call: .; j_call: TRBJ2-3; v_call: TRBV6-5; clone_size: .; cdr3_aa: CASSYSIGAGDTQYF; cdr3_nt: TGTGCCAGCAGTTACTCGATTGGGGCCGGAGATACGCAGTATTTT
d_call: .; j_call: TRBJ1-1; v_call: TRBV25-1; clone_size: .; cdr3_aa: CASSDDSLQGPEAFF; cdr3_nt: TGTGCCAGCAGTGACGATTCCCTACAGGGCCCTGAAGCTTTCTTT
d_call: .; j_call: TRBJ2-2; v_call: TRBV29-1; clone_size: .; cdr3_aa: CSVEWGFGTGELFF; cdr3_nt: TGCAGCGTTGAATGGGGCTTCGGCACCGGGGAGCTGTTTTTT
d_call: TRBD1; j_call: TRBJ1-5; v_call: TRBV4-3; clone_size: once; cdr3_aa: CASSQDYRGRDQPQHF; cdr3_nt: TGCGCCAGCAGCCAAGATTACAGGGGCAGGGATCAGCCCCAGCATTTT
d_call: TRBD2; j_call: TRBJ2-7; v_call: TRBV4-1; clone_size: .; cdr3_aa: CASSQVAGSTSYEQYF; cdr3_nt: TGCGCCAGCAGCCAAGTAGCGGGGTCTACTTCCTACGAGCAGTACTTC
d_call: TRBD2; j_call: TRBJ2-1; v_call: TRBV27; clone_size: .; cdr3_aa: CASSLTSGVSYNEQFF; cdr3_nt: TGTGCCAGCAGTTTAACTAGCGGGGTCTCCTACAATGAGCAGTTCTTC
d_call: .; j_call: TRBJ1-2; v_call: TRBV25-1; clone_size: .; cdr3_aa: CASSSPRDNYGYTF; cdr3_nt: TGTGCCAGCAGCTCCCCCCGAGATAACTATGGCTACACCTTC
d_call: .; j_call: TRBJ1-4; v_call: TRBV9; clone_size: .; cdr3_aa: CASSPSGATNEKLFF; cdr3_nt: TGTGCCAGCAGCCCCAGCGGTGCAACTAATGAAAAACTGTTTTTT
d_call: .; j_call: TRBJ2-7; v_call: TRBV4-1; clone_size: .; cdr3_aa: CASSHSQQSESYEQYF; cdr3_nt: TGCGCCAGCAGCCATAGTCAGCAGTCCGAATCCTACGAGCAGTACTTC
d_call: TRBD2; j_call: TRBJ2-1; v_call: TRBV4-3; clone_size: .; cdr3_aa: CASSQDTGGASYNEQFF; cdr3_nt: TGCGCCAGCAGCCAAGACACCGGGGGGGCCTCCTACAATGAGCAGTTCTTC
d_call: TRBD2; j_call: TRBJ2-3; v_call: TRBV4-1; clone_size: .; cdr3_aa: CASSPNGAGGPDTQYF; cdr3_nt: TGCGCCAGCAGCCCGAATGGAGCGGGGGGGCCAGATACGCAGTATTTT
d_call: TRBD2; j_call: TRBJ2-5; v_call: TRBV29-1; clone_size: .; cdr3_aa: CSVEVAGANQETQYF; cdr3_nt: TGCAGCGTTGAAGTAGCGGGGGCCAACCAAGAGACCCAGTACTTC
d_call: TRBD2; j_call: TRBJ2-1; v_call: TRBV2; clone_size: .; cdr3_aa: CASSATSGVYNEQFF; cdr3_nt: TGTGCCAGCAGCGCGACTAGCGGGGTTTACAATGAGCAGTTCTTC
d_call: .; j_call: TRBJ2-1; v_call: TRBV29-1; clone_size: .; cdr3_aa: CSVPEGVTDEQFF; cdr3_nt: TGCAGCGTGCCAGAGGGCGTGACAGATGAGCAGTTCTTC
d_call: .; j_call: TRBJ2-5; v_call: TRBV9; clone_size: .; cdr3_aa: CASSVELGETQYF; cdr3_nt: TGTGCCAGCAGCGTAGAGTTGGGGGAGACCCAGTACTTC
d_call: TRBD2; j_call: TRBJ2-1; v_call: TRBV9; clone_size: .; cdr3_aa: CASSTKGGTSGLNEQFF; cdr3_nt: TGTGCCAGCAGCACTAAGGGAGGAACTAGCGGTCTCAATGAGCAGTTCTTC
d_call: .; j_call: TRBJ2-7; v_call: TRBV6-6; clone_size: .; cdr3_aa: CASTSTGEQYF; cdr3_nt: TGTGCCAGCACCTCTACAGGAGAGCAGTACTTC
d_call: TRBD2; j_call: TRBJ2-7; v_call: TRBV7-8; clone_size: .; cdr3_aa: CASSVTSGGEYEQYF; cdr3_nt: TGTGCCAGCAGCGTGACTAGCGGGGGGGAGTACGAGCAGTACTTC
d_call: .; j_call: TRBJ2-7; v_call: TRBV14; clone_size: .; cdr3_aa: CASSRGLDEQYF; cdr3_nt: TGTGCCAGCAGCCGCGGGCTTGACGAGCAGTACTTC
d_call: TRBD2; j_call: TRBJ2-1; v_call: TRBV2; clone_size: once; cdr3_aa: CASSDTSGGANEQFF; cdr3_nt: TGTGCCAGCAGTGACACTAGCGGGGGGGCAAATGAGCAGTTCTTC
d_call: .; j_call: TRBJ2-1; v_call: TRBV7-9; clone_size: .; cdr3_aa: CATGDATDNEQFF; cdr3_nt: TGTGCCACAGGTGACGCGACAGACAATGAGCAGTTCTTC
d_call: .; j_call: TRBJ1-4; v_call: TRBV29-1; clone_size: .; cdr3_aa: CSVEGGLGKLFF; cdr3_nt: TGCAGCGTTGAAGGCGGGCTGGGGAAACTGTTTTTT
d_call: .; j_call: TRBJ2-3; v_call: TRBV5-4; clone_size: .; cdr3_aa: CASSLASGATDTQYF; cdr3_nt: TGTGCCAGCAGCTTGGCCAGTGGGGCCACAGATACGCAGTATTTT
d_call: TRBD1; j_call: TRBJ2-7; v_call: TRBV7-9; clone_size: .; cdr3_aa: CASSLGDSPYEQYF; cdr3_nt: TGTGCCAGCAGCTTAGGGGACAGTCCCTACGAGCAGTACTTC
d_call: TRBD1; j_call: TRBJ2-7; v_call: TRBV7-8; clone_size: .; cdr3_aa: CASSYSGQGGEQYF; cdr3_nt: TGTGCCAGCAGCTACTCGGGACAGGGGGGAGAGCAGTACTTC
d_call: TRBD2; j_call: TRBJ2-3; v_call: TRBV6-4; clone_size: once; cdr3_aa: CATGTTETDTQYF; cdr3_nt: TGTGCCACCGGGACTACGGAAACAGATACGCAGTATTTT
d_call: .; j_call: TRBJ2-5; v_call: TRBV11-1; clone_size: once; cdr3_aa: CASSLEMLETQYF; cdr3_nt: TGTGCCAGCAGCTTAGAGATGTTGGAGACCCAGTACTTC
d_call: .; j_call: TRBJ1-5; v_call: TRBV4-1; clone_size: few; cdr3_aa: CASSQEGWGGDQPQHF; cdr3_nt: TGCGCCAGCAGCCAAGAAGGATGGGGGGGCGATCAGCCCCAGCATTTT
d_call: .; j_call: TRBJ1-5; v_call: TRBV7-9; clone_size: few; cdr3_aa: CASSLSGNSNQPQHF; cdr3_nt: TGTGCCAGCAGCTTGAGCGGGAATAGCAATCAGCCCCAGCATTTT
d_call: TRBD1; j_call: TRBJ1-3; v_call: TRBV4-3; clone_size: .; cdr3_aa: CASSQGTGTGNTIYF; cdr3_nt: TGCGCCAGCAGCCAAGGGACAGGGACTGGAAACACCATATATTTT
d_call: TRBD2; j_call: TRBJ2-6; v_call: TRBV19; clone_size: .; cdr3_aa: CASTALAVGSGANVLTF; cdr3_nt: TGTGCCAGTACCGCACTAGCGGTCGGCTCTGGGGCCAACGTCCTGACTTTC
d_call: TRBD1; j_call: TRBJ2-7; v_call: TRBV5-1; clone_size: .; cdr3_aa: CASRSGTGIDEQYF; cdr3_nt: TGCGCCAGCAGATCCGGGACAGGGATCGACGAGCAGTACTTC
d_call: .; j_call: TRBJ2-1; v_call: TRBV5-6; clone_size: .; cdr3_aa: CASSLGGGHPQEQFF; cdr3_nt: TGTGCCAGCAGCTTAGGGGGGGGACACCCCCAAGAGCAGTTCTTC
d_call: .; j_call: TRBJ2-7; v_call: TRBV4-3; clone_size: once; cdr3_aa: CASSQGLFWGNVGEQYF; cdr3_nt: TGCGCCAGCAGCCAGGGCCTGTTTTGGGGAAACGTGGGGGAGCAGTACTTC
d_call: .; j_call: TRBJ2-5; v_call: TRBV29-1; clone_size: .; cdr3_aa: CSVEFRGHQETQYF; cdr3_nt: TGCAGCGTTGAGTTCAGGGGTCACCAAGAGACCCAGTACTTC
d_call: TRBD2; j_call: TRBJ2-5; v_call: TRBV5-1; clone_size: .; cdr3_aa: CASSPRAGGTQETQYF; cdr3_nt: TGCGCCAGCAGCCCTCGAGCGGGGGGGACCCAAGAGACCCAGTACTTC
d_call: .; j_call: TRBJ1-1; v_call: TRBV30; clone_size: .; cdr3_aa: CAWSDSSTEAFF; cdr3_nt: TGTGCCTGGTCGGACAGTTCCACTGAAGCTTTCTTT